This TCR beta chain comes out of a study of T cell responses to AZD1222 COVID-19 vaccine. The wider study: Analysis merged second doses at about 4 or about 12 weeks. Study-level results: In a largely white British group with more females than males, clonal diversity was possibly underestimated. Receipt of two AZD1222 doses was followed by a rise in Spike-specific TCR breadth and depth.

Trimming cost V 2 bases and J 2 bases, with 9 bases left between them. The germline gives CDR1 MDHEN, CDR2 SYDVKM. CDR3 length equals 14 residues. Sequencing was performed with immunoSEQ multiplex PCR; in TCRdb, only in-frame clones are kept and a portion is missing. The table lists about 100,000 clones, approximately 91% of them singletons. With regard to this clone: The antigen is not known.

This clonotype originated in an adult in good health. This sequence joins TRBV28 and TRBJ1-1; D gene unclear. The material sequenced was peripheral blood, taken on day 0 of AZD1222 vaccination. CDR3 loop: CASSLPLPNTEAFF. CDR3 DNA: TGTGCCAGCAGTTTACCGCTTCCTAACACTGAAGCTTTCTTT.